This TCR beta chain comes out of a study of regulatory T cells in long-lasting Graves disease. Time point reported: persistent/refractory GD, antithyroid drugs over 5 years with positive TRAb. PBMC-derived RNA was used for the TCR library. Relying on iRepertoire HTBI primers and Arm-PCR of CDR3 regions, the team built TCR beta libraries. MiXCR, applied by TCRdb to the multiplex PCR reads, yields one record per CDR3 protein. Among roughly 360,000 distinct CDR3 sequences listed, 20% to 25% were seen once. As for this clonotype: The antigen is unknown.

Study-wide points: Preferential use of TRBV28, TRBJ1-2 and TRBJ2-5 was seen in persistent disease.

From germline, CDR1 is SGHVS and CDR2 FQNEAQ. The CDR3 length is 17 residues. V gave up 5 bases and J gave up 1 base, with 17 bases separating them. The sequencing here drew on peripheral blood mononuclear cells (PBMCs), taken when the disease was refractory, from a patient treated with antithyroid drugs. This clonotype was sampled from a woman in her thirties or forties with Graves disease. The V and J genes are TRBV7-8 and TRBJ1-4; tentative D call: TRBD1 (5 bases). The CDR3: CASSAFVGEGTNEKLFF. DNA for the CDR3: TGTGCCAGCAGCGCCTTCGTGGGGGAGGGAACTAATGAAAAACTGTTTTTT.